Below are 32 T cell receptor beta chains sequenced from a single sample in a study of blood T cell repertoires in COVID-19. Profiled with immunoSEQ multiplex PCR; TCRdb holds only in-frame clones, not every one. Among about 230,000 clones listed, over 80% were seen once. The sequenced sample consisted of peripheral blood. These receptors came from a woman in her thirties with COVID-19, enrolled during active disease.

This clone was detected only once. The chain is built from TRBV9 and TRBJ1-2, with D possibly being TRBD1 (6 bases). Germline loops: CDR1 SGDLS, CDR2 YYNGEE. The ends were cut back, 4 bases at V and 4 bases at J, with 14 bases in the middle. This CDR3 has 14 residues. The CDR3 DNA follows: TGTGCCAGCAGCCCTTACAGGGCAGGCTATGGCTACACCTTC. It is translated as CASSPYRAGYGYTF.

CDR3 in DNA: TGTGCCAGCAGCTTCCTCTCTGAAGCTTTCTTT. It codes for CASSFLSEAFF. The chain is built from TRBV7-9 and TRBJ1-1; D gene uncertain. V was pared by 3 bases and J by 6 bases, with 5 bases between. CDR1 and CDR2 (germline): SEHNR, FQNEAQ (reference sequence). CDR3 length: 11 residues. The whole variable domain, filled in from reference TRBV7-9 and TRBJ1-1, reads DTGVSQNPRHKITKRGQNVTFRCDPISEHNRLYWYRQTLGQGPEFLTYFQNEAQLEKSRLLSDRFSAERPKGSFSTLEIQRTEQGDSAMYLCASSFLSEAFFGQGTRLTVV.

This rearrangement joins TRBV10-3 to TRBJ2-1; 16 nucleotides agree with TRBD2. The V gene's germline CDR1 is ENHRY and CDR2 SYGVKD. CDR3 length: 18 amino acids. V trimming: 8 bases; J trimming: 6 bases; junction bases outside the gene matches: 13. DNA of the CDR3: TGTGCCATCGGGGGAGGGACTAGCGGGGGGGAGTACCCCAATGAGCAGTTCTTC. As protein: CAIGGGTSGGEYPNEQFF.

This clone has a handful of counts. The chain couples TRBV5-4 to TRBJ1-2; 7 nucleotides agree with TRBD1. Germline values: CDR1 SGHNT, CDR2 YYREEE (reference sequence). With V trimmed by 6 bases and J by 8 bases, 13 bases remained unmatched. The CDR3 is 14 amino acids. The CDR3 coding sequence is TGTGCCAGCACCCGGTCGGGACAGAGAAGGGGCTACACCTTC. Its translation is CASTRSGQRRGYTF.

The chain employs TRBV9 and TRBJ2-1; 8 bases are a match to TRBD1. The CDR3 has 14 residues. Germline V gives CDR1 SGDLS, CDR2 YYNGEE. J lost 5 bases, V lost 4 bases, and 5 bases had no gene match. This CDR3 is CASSPGQGNNEQFF. The CDR3, as DNA: TGTGCCAGCAGCCCCGGACAGGGAAACAATGAGCAGTTCTTC.

This chain joins TRBV2 and TRBJ2-2; possible D gene TRBD1, 5 bases. Germline V gene sequence: CDR1 SNHLY, CDR2 FYNNEI. The CDR3 sequence is 14 residues long. V was clipped by 6 bases and J by 0 bases, with 8 bases between them. CDR3 in amino acids: CASRTDANTGELFF. The CDR3, as DNA: TGTGCCAGCAGGACAGATGCGAACACCGGGGAGCTGTTTTTT. The entire variable domain, with the rest obtained from reference TRBV2 and TRBJ2-2, is as follows: EPEVTQTPSHQVTQMGQEVILRCVPISNHLYFYWYRQILGQKVEFLVSFYNNEISEKSEIFDDQFSVERPDGSNFTLKIRSTKLEDSAMYFCASRTDANTGELFFGEGSRLTVL.

The chain joins TRBV5-5 to TRBJ1-1; D unclear. Trimming removed 0 bases from V and 3 bases from J, with 6 bases in between. CDR3 length equals 13 residues. The germline gives CDR1 SGHKS, CDR2 YYEKEE (reference sequence). The CDR3 spells CASSLASDTEAFF. CDR3 sequence (DNA): TGTGCCAGCAGCTTGGCCTCGGACACTGAAGCTTTCTTT.

This clone was observed a handful of times. V is TRBV19 and J is TRBJ2-7; 7 positions match TRBD2. CDR3 length equals 15 residues. J lost 7 bases, V lost 3 bases, and 12 bases had no gene match. Germline CDR1 and CDR2: LNHDA and SQIVND (reference sequence). CDR3 loop: CASSMEEGGPREQYF. The CDR3 DNA reads as TGTGCCAGTAGTATGGAGGAGGGAGGGCCGAGGGAGCAGTACTTC. Drawing the rest from reference TRBV19 and TRBJ2-7, the complete variable domain is DGGITQSPKYLFRKEGQNVTLSCEQNLNHDAMYWYRQDPGQGLRLIYYSQIVNDFQKGDIAEGYSVSREKKESFPLTVTSAQKNPTAFYLCASSMEEGGPREQYFGPGTRLTVT.

The rearrangement uses TRBV4-1 and TRBJ2-2, with no clear D. This CDR3 has 13 amino acids. V shed 5 bases and J shed 8 bases, with 12 bases lying between them. The germline gives CDR1 MGHRA, CDR2 YSYEKL. CDR3 sequence reads: CASSFPIAGELFF. In DNA form, the CDR3 reads TGCGCCAGCAGCTTCCCGATCGCGGGGGAGCTGTTTTTT.

This clone was picked up a small number of times. This chain links TRBV5-1 with TRBJ2-1; 10 bases agree with TRBD2. CDR1 and CDR2 (germline): SGHRS, YFSETQ. V lost 0 bases, J lost 7 bases, and 4 bases stayed unmatched. The CDR3 totals 15 residues. The CDR3 nucleotides read TGCGCCAGCAGCTTGGTACTAGCGGGACCTAATGAGCAGTTCTTC. It is translated as CASSLVLAGPNEQFF. The complete variable domain, with remaining parts taken from reference TRBV5-1 and TRBJ2-1, reads KAGVTQTPRYLIKTRGQQVTLSCSPISGHRSVSWYQQTPGQGLQFLFEYFSETQRNKGNFPGRFSGRQFSNSRSEMNVSTLELGDSALYLCASSLVLAGPNEQFFGPGTRLTVL.

The chain employs TRBV12-3 or TRBV12-4 and TRBJ1-2; 7 positions agree with TRBD1. The CDR3 consists of 11 residues. The V and J ends lost 10 bases and 4 bases, in that order; junction bases with no gene match: 3. The CDR3 DNA reads TGTGCCACCTACAGGGGCTATGGCTACACCTTC. Translated, it gives CATYRGYGYTF.

This clone was counted between two and nine times. This chain links TRBV6-5 with TRBJ1-2; D is unclear. Per the germline V gene, CDR1 is MNHEY and CDR2 is SVGAGI. Trimming removed 2 bases at V and 0 bases at J, with 13 bases between. The length of the CDR3 is 16 residues. CDR3 coding DNA: TGTGCCAGCAGTTACACCACCCGGGGAGCTAACTATGGCTACACCTTC. It translates to CASSYTTRGANYGYTF.

The rearrangement uses TRBV5-1 and TRBJ2-7, with 8 bases matching TRBD2. Losses at the gene ends were 4 bases for V and 1 base for J; bases not matched to a gene: 13. The V gene's germline CDR1 is SGHRS and CDR2 YFSETQ. The CDR3 has 17 amino acids. This CDR3 reads CASSPEPVGGGSYEQYF. In DNA form, the CDR3 reads TGCGCCAGCAGCCCCGAGCCTGTCGGGGGGGGATCCTACGAGCAGTACTTC.

The chain couples TRBV6-5 to TRBJ1-2, with 9 bases identical to TRBD1. Trimming cost V 8 bases and J 5 bases; bases outside gene matches: 6. CDR1 MNHEY and CDR2 SVGAGI come from the germline V gene. This CDR3 is built from 13 residues. The chain's CDR3 is CASGETGGYGYTF. CDR3 bases: TGTGCCAGCGGGGAGACAGGGGGATATGGCTACACCTTC.

The V call is TRBV5-8, the J call TRBJ1-6, with D uncertain. V was pared by 3 bases and J by 2 bases, with 15 bases between. The germline gives CDR1 SGHTS, CDR2 YDEGEE. This CDR3 is built from 17 residues. DNA for the CDR3: TGTGCCAGCAGCTGGAAGTCCGGGGAGGCCTATAATTCACCCCTCCACTTT. The encoded protein is CASSWKSGEAYNSPLHF.

The gene calls are TRBV19 and TRBJ2-1, with TRBD2 matching over 9 bases. This CDR3 has 14 residues. V gave up 5 bases and J gave up 6 bases; unmatched junction bases: 5. Looked up from germline, CDR1 is LNHDA and CDR2 is SQIVND (reference sequence). CDR3 nucleotides: TGTGCCAGTAGTCCACTAGCGGGCCTCAATGAGCAGTTCTTC. Its protein is CASSPLAGLNEQFF.

The chain couples TRBV15 to TRBJ2-7, with TRBD1 identical over 10 bases. The CDR3 length is 15 residues. V trimming: 3 bases; J trimming: 4 bases; junction bases outside the gene matches: 6. Germline CDR1 is LNHNV and CDR2 is YYDKDF (reference sequence). In nucleotides, the CDR3 is TGTGCCACCAGCAGGGGGACAGGGGTGAGGTACGAGCAGTACTTC. Translation gives CATSRGTGVRYEQYF.

This clone appeared once. The chain combines TRBV6-2 or TRBV6-3 with TRBJ2-3; no firm D call. The CDR3 runs to 17 residues. Trimming removed 0 bases at V and 0 bases at J, with 13 bases between. The V gene's germline CDR1 is MNHEY and CDR2 SVGEGT. This CDR3 reads CASSYSNSGPSTDTQYF. The CDR3 region has the DNA TGTGCCAGCAGTTACTCGAACTCCGGTCCAAGCACAGATACGCAGTATTTT.

This clone appeared once. The chain carries TRBV27 and TRBJ1-6, with D possibly TRBD1 on 5 matching bases. The CDR3 consists of 15 residues. Germline assignment: CDR1 MNHEY and CDR2 SMNVEV (reference sequence). Between the trimmed V and J ends, which lost 0 bases and 9 bases, there was a span of 12 bases. The DNA of the CDR3 is TGTGCCAGCAGTTTATCCCTACAGGATCGTTCACCCCTCCACTTT. Translating it yields CASSLSLQDRSPLHF.

The chain recombines TRBV7-2 with TRBJ1-1; possibly TRBD1 for D (5 bases). The CDR3 loop spans 15 amino acids. Per the germline V gene, CDR1 is SGHTA and CDR2 is FQGNSA. V lost 0 bases and J 1 base, leaving 9 bases between the germline ends. Written as DNA, the CDR3 is TGTGCCAGCAGCTTAGCACAGGCAGCGAACACTGAAGCTTTCTTT. Amino acid sequence: CASSLAQAANTEAFF.

The rearrangement joins TRBV6-2 or TRBV6-3 to TRBJ2-5; no clear D. The V gene lost 1 base and the J gene lost 3 bases, with 9 bases spanning the gap. Germline V gene data show CDR1 as MNHEY and CDR2 as SVGEGT. This CDR3 spans 14 amino acids. The CDR3, as DNA: TGTGCCAGCAGTTACTTGTACAGTAAAGAGACCCAGTACTTC. Translating gives CASSYLYSKETQYF.

This clone was seen more than once but under ten times. The chain uses TRBV7-9 and TRBJ1-2; D not certain. The CDR3 sequence is 13 residues long. V lost 3 bases to trimming and J lost 6 bases, with 11 bases between them. CDR1 is SEHNR, CDR2 FQNEAQ, per germline (reference sequence). The CDR3 region is CASSLPTGNGYTF. The CDR3 DNA sequence: TGTGCCAGCAGCTTGCCGACGGGGAATGGCTACACCTTC.

This sequence joins TRBV7-8 and TRBJ2-7, with D unclear. The V gene's germline CDR1 is SGHVS and CDR2 FQNEAQ. The length of the CDR3 is 16 residues. V was cut by 6 bases and J by 3 bases, with 21 bases left in between. CDR3 in DNA: TGTGCCAGCAGTCACCCCATGTTACAACCGAACTACGAGCAGTACTTC. It codes for CASSHPMLQPNYEQYF.

V is TRBV12-3 or TRBV12-4 and J is TRBJ2-1; TRBD2 is a possible D gene (6 bases). V lost 6 bases to trimming and J lost 6 bases, with 12 bases between them. There are 13 residues in the CDR3. CDR3 sequence (DNA): TGTGCCAGCAGGACGGGACTCTCCAATGAGCAGTTCTTC. Translating gives CASRTGLSNEQFF.

This clone was counted a few times. This chain uses TRBV6-2 or TRBV6-3 with TRBJ2-5; 11 positions agree with TRBD2. This CDR3 spans 16 amino acids. In germline, CDR1 is MNHEY, CDR2 SVGEGT. With V trimmed by 2 bases and J by 5 bases, 7 bases remained unmatched. CDR3 amino acids: CASSYRSSGRQETQYF. CDR3 DNA sequence: TGTGCCAGCAGTTACAGGTCTAGCGGGAGGCAGGAGACCCAGTACTTC.

CDR3 nucleotide sequence: TGCGCCAGCAGCAGCGGGGGGCCCAATAATGAAAAACTGTTTTTT. Its protein product is CASSSGGPNNEKLFF. The chain recombines TRBV5-1 with TRBJ1-4; possibly TRBD1 for D (6 bases). The CDR3 is made up of 15 amino acids. Trimming took 4 bases from V and 4 from J, leaving 14 bases between them. The germline CDR1 and CDR2 sequences are SGHRS and YFSETQ.

The rearrangement links TRBV7-8 to TRBJ1-1, with D unclear. Trimming took 2 bases from V and 4 from J, leaving 8 bases between them. Per the germline V gene, CDR1 is SGHVS and CDR2 is FQNEAQ. The CDR3 is 13 amino acids. The CDR3 loop is CASSLTRGTEAFF. The CDR3 DNA is TGTGCCAGCAGCTTAACTCGGGGCACTGAAGCTTTCTTT.

The chain links TRBV5-5 to TRBJ2-3; no clear D. The CDR3 totals 14 residues. V shed 0 bases and J shed 2 bases, with 7 bases lying between them. Germline V gene lookup returns CDR1 SGHKS and CDR2 YYEKEE (reference sequence). The CDR3 here is CASSLGTYTDTQYF. The CDR3 region has the DNA TGTGCCAGCAGCTTGGGAACCTACACAGATACGCAGTATTTT.

This clone was counted a few times. The chain uses TRBV5-1 and TRBJ2-2; 12 bases agree with TRBD2. Germline-derived CDR1 and CDR2 are SGHRS and YFSETQ. The CDR3 sequence is 15 residues long. Trimming cost V 6 bases and J 2 bases; bases outside gene matches: 2. Here the CDR3 DNA reads TGCGCCAGCACTAGCGGGGGGGCTAACACCGGGGAGCTGTTTTTT. It is translated as CASTSGGANTGELFF.

V usage is TRBV2 and J usage is TRBJ1-2; 9 bases line up with TRBD1. CDR3 length equals 14 residues. Germline V gene sequence: CDR1 SNHLY, CDR2 FYNNEI. Germline trimming cut 8 bases from V and 7 bases from J; bases unmatched to any gene: 11. The CDR3 sequence: CASGLGQGVGGYTF. In nucleotides, the CDR3 is TGTGCCAGCGGACTGGGACAGGGAGTAGGTGGCTACACCTTC.

The chain has TRBV6-5 and TRBJ1-5; 7 nucleotides match TRBD1. The CDR3 loop spans 15 amino acids. Germline CDR1 reads MNHEY; CDR2 reads SVGAGI. Unmatched junction bases numbered 11, after V lost 7 bases and J lost 5 bases. CDR3 in DNA: TGTGCCAGCATTAAAACAGGGGTATCGTATCAGCCCCAGCATTTT. This translates into CASIKTGVSYQPQHF.

The chain uses TRBV15 and TRBJ2-1; 8 nucleotides agree with TRBD1. The trim removed 0 bases at V and 5 bases at J, leaving 12 bases unmatched. This CDR3 spans 18 amino acids. The germline V gene encodes CDR1 LNHNV and CDR2 YYDKDF (reference sequence). The CDR3 DNA sequence: TGTGCCACCAGCAGAGATTATACATCCGGGACAGGCAACAATGAGCAGTTCTTC. It encodes CATSRDYTSGTGNNEQFF.